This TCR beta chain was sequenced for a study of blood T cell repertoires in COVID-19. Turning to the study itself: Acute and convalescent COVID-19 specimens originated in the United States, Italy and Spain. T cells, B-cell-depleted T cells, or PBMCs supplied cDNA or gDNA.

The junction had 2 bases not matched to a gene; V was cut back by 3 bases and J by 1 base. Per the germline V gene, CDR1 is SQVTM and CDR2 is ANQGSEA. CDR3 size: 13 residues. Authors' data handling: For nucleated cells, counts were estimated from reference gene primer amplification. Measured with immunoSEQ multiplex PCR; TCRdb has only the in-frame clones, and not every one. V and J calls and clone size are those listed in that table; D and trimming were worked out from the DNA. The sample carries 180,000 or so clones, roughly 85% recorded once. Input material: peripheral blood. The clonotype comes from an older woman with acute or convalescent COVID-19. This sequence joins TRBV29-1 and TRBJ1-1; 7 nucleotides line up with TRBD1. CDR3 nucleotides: TGCAGCGTTGATAGACAGGGGAACACTGAAGCTTTCTTT. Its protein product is CSVDRQGNTEAFF.